This T cell receptor beta chain was obtained from a study of T cell responses to AZD1222 COVID-19 vaccine. Overall study results and limits: None of the repertoires were sampled until the peak T cell response had passed. It should be noted that donors were predominantly white British and more often female, and clonal diversity was possibly underestimated.

Second-dose intervals of approximately 4 or approximately 12 weeks were pooled. The germline V gene encodes CDR1 SGDLS and CDR2 YYNGEE. V gave up 0 bases and J gave up 1 base, with 5 bases separating them. CDR3 length: 14 amino acids. As to this clone: The antigen is unknown.

Repertoires were generated with immunoSEQ multiplex PCR, while TCRdb's copy carries only in-frame clones and drops some. The sample lists 80,000 or so clones, 92% occurring once. This sequence was found in an adult who received the AZD1222 COVID-19 vaccine. The sample here was peripheral blood, taken 28 days after the second AZD1222 dose. V and J are TRBV9 and TRBJ1-5; D uncertain. CDR3 sequence (DNA): TGTGCCAGCAGCGTAGGACCGAGCAATCAGCCCCAGCATTTT. Translated: CASSVGPSNQPQHF. The entire variable domain, with the rest obtained from reference TRBV9 and TRBJ1-5, is as follows: DSGVTQTPKHLITATGQRVTLRCSPRSGDLSVYWYQQSLDQGLQFLIQYYNGEERAKGNILERFSAQQFPDLHSELNLSSLELGDSALYFCASSVGPSNQPQHFGDGTRLSIL.